The 26 T cell receptor beta chains presented below share a single source sample, sequenced in a study of blood T cell repertoires in COVID-19. Only in-frame clones appear in the TCRdb table, and some are missing; sequencing was by immunoSEQ multiplex PCR. The data contain some 400,000 clones, about 87% of them singletons. Sequencing used peripheral blood. These receptor sequences come from a woman in her 30s with COVID-19, enrolled during active disease.

This sequence joins TRBV11-2 and TRBJ2-7; 7 bases are shared with TRBD1. The CDR3 runs to 16 residues. Germline V lookup: CDR1 SGHAT, CDR2 FQNNGV. The V segment lost 5 bases and the J segment 1 base; nucleotides outside the gene matches: 11. Here the CDR3 reads CASSRGPEGASYEQYF. The CDR3 DNA reads as TGTGCCAGCAGCCGGGGTCCTGAGGGGGCATCCTACGAGCAGTACTTC.

CDR3 region: CATSEAVSSTDTQYF. CDR3 DNA: TGTGCCACCAGTGAGGCGGTCTCAAGCACAGATACGCAGTATTTT. The rearrangement uses TRBV24-1 and TRBJ2-3; D remains unclear. The CDR3 totals 15 residues. V lost 4 bases to trimming and J lost 0 bases, with 10 bases between them. CDR1 and CDR2 (germline): KGHDR, SFDVKD.

There are a few counts of this clone. Mismatch with germline at one junction end may stem from a read error. The CDR3 bases are TGTGCTAGCAGCCGCGGGACAGGGGTAAATGAAAAACTGTTTTTT. Its translation: CASSRGTGVNEKLFF. The V gene is TRBV7-7, the J gene TRBJ1-4; TRBD1 matches 10 bases. Germline V gene sequence: CDR1 SSHAT, CDR2 FNYEAQ (reference sequence). The CDR3 sequence is 15 residues long. The full variable domain, rest sourced from reference TRBV7-7 and TRBJ1-4, is GAGVSQSPRYKVTKRGQDVTLRCDPISSHATLYWYQQALGQGPEFLTYFNYEAQPDKSGLPSDRFSAERPEGSISTLTIQRTEQRDSAMYRCASSRGTGVNEKLFFGSGTQLSVL.

The chain recombines TRBV7-9 with TRBJ1-2; D ambiguous. The CDR3 spans 13 residues. Germline CDR1 and CDR2: SEHNR and FQNEAQ (reference sequence). Between the trimmed V and J ends, which lost 3 bases and 4 bases, there was a span of 9 bases. The CDR3, as DNA: TGTGCCAGCAGCTTCCAGGCCATCTATGGCTACACCTTC. Translated, it gives CASSFQAIYGYTF. Variable domain in full (rest from reference TRBV7-9 and TRBJ1-2): DTGVSQNPRHKITKRGQNVTFRCDPISEHNRLYWYRQTLGQGPEFLTYFQNEAQLEKSRLLSDRFSAERPKGSFSTLEIQRTEQGDSAMYLCASSFQAIYGYTFGSGTRLTVV.

This clone was observed a handful of times. The chain carries TRBV6-5 and TRBJ2-7, with TRBD2 identical over 7 bases. The junction had 12 bases not matched to a gene; V was cut back by 4 bases and J by 3 bases. CDR3 length equals 16 residues. Germline V gives CDR1 MNHEY, CDR2 SVGAGI. CDR3 nucleotides: TGTGCCAGCAGTTTCCTTGGGAGGGGAACAGACTACGAGCAGTACTTC. It codes for CASSFLGRGTDYEQYF.

The chain links TRBV4-3 to TRBJ2-1; 7 positions agree with TRBD2. Germline V gene data show CDR1 as LGHNA and CDR2 as YSLEER. Unmatched junction bases numbered 9, after V lost 0 bases and J lost 4 bases. This CDR3 has 17 residues. CDR3 nucleotide sequence: TGCGCCAGCAGCCAAGAGGCTAGCGGACGTTATTACAATGAGCAGTTCTTC. Its translation: CASSQEASGRYYNEQFF.

The rearrangement uses TRBV5-1 and TRBJ2-5; TRBD2 aligns across 7 bases. From germline, CDR1 is SGHRS and CDR2 YFSETQ. The CDR3 loop spans 13 amino acids. V shed 3 bases and J 3 bases; nucleotides not matched to a gene: 2. The CDR3 DNA is TGCGCCAGCAGCTGGGGGGGAAAAGAGACCCAGTACTTC. It encodes CASSWGGKETQYF.

This rearrangement joins TRBV2 to TRBJ1-3; D is unresolved. V lost 10 bases and J lost 4, with 17 bases in between. CDR1 and CDR2 (germline): SNHLY, FYNNEI. This CDR3 spans 14 amino acids. As DNA, the CDR3 is TGTGCCACCCACCCCCGGGAAGAGGGAAACACCATATATTTT. It translates to CATHPREEGNTIYF.

The V call is TRBV7-2, the J call TRBJ1-6; D perhaps matches TRBD1 (6 bases). CDR1 is SGHTA, CDR2 FQGNSA, per germline. The CDR3 length is 15 residues. V was clipped by 1 base and J by 8 bases, with 12 bases between them. The CDR3 loop is CASSLGAGVDSPLHF. CDR3 bases: TGTGCCAGCAGCTTAGGGGCAGGGGTTGATTCACCCCTCCACTTT.

This chain links TRBV6-5 with TRBJ2-7, with 7 positions matching TRBD1. Germline lookup yields CDR1 MNHEY and CDR2 SVGAGI. CDR3 length: 14 amino acids. J gave up 2 bases and V 2 bases, and 3 bases lay outside the gene matches. In nucleotides, the CDR3 is TGTGCCAGCAGTTACGGGGGACAGACCTACGAGCAGTACTTC. Residues: CASSYGGQTYEQYF.

This rearrangement joins TRBV6-5 to TRBJ1-6; the match to TRBD1 covers 12 bases. The germline CDR1 and CDR2 sequences are MNHEY and SVGAGI. V was pared by 2 bases and J by 9 bases, with 2 bases of the junction left unmatched. CDR3 length: 15 amino acids. CDR3 bases: TGTGCCAGCAGTTACCAGGGACAGGGGGCTTCACCCCTCCACTTT. Its translation is CASSYQGQGASPLHF.

The chain joins TRBV30 to TRBJ2-2, with a weak D call TRBD2 (6 bases). CDR1 is GTSNPN and CDR2 is SVGIG in the germline V gene (reference sequence). Trimming removed 1 base at V and 3 bases at J, with 6 bases between. The CDR3 extends over 13 amino acids. The CDR3 here is CAWSGGDTGELFF. The CDR3 region has the DNA TGTGCCTGGAGTGGGGGGGACACCGGGGAGCTGTTTTTT. The full variable domain, with the rest looked up from reference TRBV30 and TRBJ2-2, is SQTIHQWPATLVQPVGSPLSLECTVEGTSNPNLYWYRQAAGRGLQLLFYSVGIGQISSEVPQNLSASRPQDRQFILSSKKLLLSDSGFYLCAWSGGDTGELFFGEGSRLTVL.

The chain carries TRBV6-5 and TRBJ2-3; TRBD2 might be the D (5 bases). The germline V gene has CDR1 MNHEY and CDR2 SVGAGI. CDR3 length: 14 amino acids. V lost 2 bases, J lost 4 bases, and 10 bases lay in between. The CDR3 DNA sequence: TGTGCCAGCAGTTACAGAGGGTTCTCAGATACGCAGTATTTT. Its protein product is CASSYRGFSDTQYF.

This clone has just one count. The chain couples TRBV5-4 to TRBJ2-2; TRBD2 agrees at 7 bases. This CDR3 spans 16 amino acids. J gave up 2 bases and V 3 bases, and 7 bases lay outside the gene matches. CDR1 is SGHNT, CDR2 YYREEE, per germline (reference sequence). CDR3 nucleotide sequence: TGTGCCAGCAGCTCCTGGGGAGGGGTAAACACCGGGGAGCTGTTTTTT. This codes for CASSSWGGVNTGELFF.

The J gene is TRBJ2-5, the V gene TRBV6-1; D perhaps matches TRBD1 (6 bases). CDR3 size: 14 residues. CDR1 and CDR2 (germline): MNHNS, SASEGT. Trimming pared 6 bases from V and 0 bases from J, leaving 11 bases between. CDR3 protein: CASSRGSYQETQYF. For the CDR3, the DNA is TGTGCCAGCAGCAGGGGTTCGTACCAAGAGACCCAGTACTTC.

The chain has TRBV10-2 and TRBJ2-7; 9 bases are a match to TRBD2. The CDR3 runs to 14 residues. The V gene's germline CDR1 is WSHSY and CDR2 SAAADI. V lost 6 bases to trimming and J lost 3 bases; unmatched junction nucleotides: 6. CDR3 sequence: CASRLAGADYEQYF. The CDR3 nucleotides read TGCGCCAGCAGGTTAGCGGGAGCAGACTACGAGCAGTACTTC.

J is TRBJ2-1 and V is TRBV30; 10 bases align to TRBD2. Trimming took 1 base from V and 0 from J; bases not matched to a gene: 6. The CDR3 extends over 17 amino acids. In germline, CDR1 is GTSNPN, CDR2 SVGIG (reference sequence). The CDR3 DNA reads TGTGCCTGGAGTGACCGACTAGCGGGTAGCTCCTACAATGAGCAGTTCTTC. This translates into CAWSDRLAGSSYNEQFF.

The chain has TRBV30 and TRBJ2-1, with TRBD2 identical over 10 bases. V lost 4 bases to trimming and J lost 7 bases; unmatched junction nucleotides: 13. The germline V gene has CDR1 GTSNPN and CDR2 SVGIG (reference sequence). The CDR3 totals 16 residues. The CDR3 reads CAWTIPSGRASNEQFF. CDR3 coding DNA: TGTGCCTGGACGATCCCAAGCGGGAGGGCCTCTAATGAGCAGTTCTTC.

J is TRBJ2-3 and V is TRBV10-3; 10 nucleotides line up with TRBD1. CDR3 size: 14 residues. Trimming cost V 8 bases and J 3 bases; bases outside gene matches: 5. Germline CDR1 is ENHRY and CDR2 is SYGVKD. The DNA of the CDR3 is TGTGCCATCCGCCCGGGACAGGGGACAGATACGCAGTATTTT. Residues: CAIRPGQGTDTQYF.

J is TRBJ1-1 and V is TRBV28, with unresolved D. V lost 2 bases and J lost 0, with 7 bases in between. The germline gives CDR1 MDHEN, CDR2 SYDVKM. This CDR3 region has 14 residues. For the CDR3, the DNA is TGTGCCAGCAGTTTACCAGGTTTGAACACTGAAGCTTTCTTT. Protein: CASSLPGLNTEAFF.

The chain uses TRBV3-1 (or the pseudogene TRBV3-2) and TRBJ1-5; tentatively, D is TRBD1 (6 bases). This CDR3 has 16 residues. Germline V gene data show CDR1 as LGHDT and CDR2 as YNNKEL (reference sequence). V lost 4 bases, J lost 7 bases, and 20 bases lay in between. CDR3 nucleotide sequence: TGTGCCAGCAGCCCCCACCCAGGGGCCCCTGGGCAGCCCCAGCATTTT. It specifies CASSPHPGAPGQPQHF.

The chain links TRBV6-5 to TRBJ2-1; possible D gene TRBD2, 5 bases. CDR1 is MNHEY and CDR2 is SVGAGI in the germline V gene. The CDR3 extends over 15 amino acids. The ends were cut back, 6 bases at V and 5 bases at J, with 17 bases in the middle. CDR3 DNA sequence: TGTGCCAGCAGGTTTAAACCAGCGGTCAACAATGAGCAGTTCTTC. This gives the protein CASRFKPAVNNEQFF.

This sequence joins TRBV7-9 and TRBJ2-3; 11 bases match TRBD2. CDR1 and CDR2 (germline): SEHNR, FQNEAQ (reference sequence). The CDR3 contains 14 residues. Trimming removed 5 bases from V and 4 bases from J; junction bases left unmatched: 2. DNA for the CDR3: TGTGCCAGCAGCCGACTAGCGGGACCAGATACGCAGTATTTT. Amino acids: CASSRLAGPDTQYF.

The V gene is TRBV10-1, the J gene TRBJ2-1; 10 positions agree with TRBD2. Germline V gene lookup returns CDR1 WNHNN and CDR2 SYGVQD (reference sequence). The V and J ends lost 6 bases and 3 bases, in that order; junction bases with no gene match: 2. The CDR3 runs to 14 residues. CDR3 sequence (DNA): TGCGCCAGCAGCGGACTAGCGGACTACAATGAGCAGTTCTTC. Protein sequence: CASSGLADYNEQFF.

J is TRBJ2-5 and V is TRBV10-3; TRBD1 agrees at 9 bases. Looked up from germline, CDR1 is ENHRY and CDR2 is SYGVKD. V lost 5 bases to trimming and J lost 5 bases; unmatched junction nucleotides: 6. The CDR3 covers 14 residues. In DNA, the CDR3 is TGTGCCATCAGTCCGGGACAGGGAAGGGAGACCCAGTACTTC. It is translated as CAISPGQGRETQYF.

This clone showed up just once. This chain links TRBV27 with TRBJ2-1; D may be TRBD1 (6 bases). The CDR3 length is 16 residues. Germline V CDR1 and CDR2: MNHEY, SMNVEV (reference sequence). Trimming took off 5 bases at V and 1 base at J, with 15 bases between the two ends. The CDR3 region has the DNA TGTGCCAGCAGTCCATTTCAGGGACAATCCTACAATGAGCAGTTCTTC. Residues: CASSPFQGQSYNEQFF.